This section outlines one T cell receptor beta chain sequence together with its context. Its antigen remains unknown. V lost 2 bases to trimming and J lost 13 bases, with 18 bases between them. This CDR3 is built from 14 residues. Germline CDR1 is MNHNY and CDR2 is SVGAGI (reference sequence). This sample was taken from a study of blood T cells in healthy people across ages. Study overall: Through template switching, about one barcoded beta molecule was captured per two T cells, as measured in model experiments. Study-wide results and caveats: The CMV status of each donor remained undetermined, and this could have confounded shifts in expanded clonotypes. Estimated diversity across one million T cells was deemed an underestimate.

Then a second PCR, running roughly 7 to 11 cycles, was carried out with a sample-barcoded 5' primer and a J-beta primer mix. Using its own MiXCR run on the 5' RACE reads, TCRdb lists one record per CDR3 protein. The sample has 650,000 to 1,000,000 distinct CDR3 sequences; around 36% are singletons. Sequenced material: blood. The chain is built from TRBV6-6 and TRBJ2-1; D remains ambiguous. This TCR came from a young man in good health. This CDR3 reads CASSYGPGQETQFF. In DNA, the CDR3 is TGTGCCAGCAGTTACGGTCCCGGCCAAGAGACCCAGTTCTTC.